This TCR beta chain was profiled in a study of blood T cell repertoires in COVID-19. Study-level information: T cells, B-cell-depleted T cells, or PBMCs supplied cDNA or gDNA.

Clones were read by immunoSEQ multiplex PCR, and TCRdb kept only the in-frame ones, dropping some. The sample shows under 200,000 clones, roughly 90% of them seen only once. Per germline, CDR1 SGHNT and CDR2 YYREEE (reference sequence). The junction had 6 bases not matched to a gene; V was cut back by 4 bases and J by 0 bases. The CDR3 covers 16 residues. This sequence originates from a woman aged 50 to 60 who had recovered from COVID-19. The rearrangement uses TRBV5-4 and TRBJ2-1, with 8 bases that match TRBD2. The sample consisted of PBMCs or T cells enriched from blood (not recorded which). CDR3 sequence: CASSPGGGSSYNEQFF. CDR3 nucleotide sequence: TGTGCCAGCAGCCCCGGGGGGGGGAGCTCCTACAATGAGCAGTTCTTC.